This T cell receptor beta chain was captured in a study of a mutant IDH1 vaccine in newly diagnosed glioma. Study information: The treated group averaged roughly 40 years old and was roughly 62% male, about 40% female.

As for time point: week 23, last vaccination. Topical imiquimod accompanied each vaccine dose, which consisted of 300 ug of mutant IDH1 20-mer peptide. Germline loops: CDR1 MNHNS, CDR2 SASEGT. V trimming: 2 bases; J trimming: 3 bases; junction bases outside the gene matches: 1. The length of the CDR3 is 15 residues. Repertoires were generated with immunoSEQ multiplex PCR, while TCRdb's copy carries only in-frame clones and drops some. The table lists about 44,000 clones, approximately 90% of them singletons, with about 3.9% in the top ten. This clone was picked up one time. Its antigen is still unknown.

This clonotype was obtained from a man aged 50 or older with glioma. V and J are TRBV6-1 and TRBJ2-5; 12 bases align to TRBD2. Sequenced here: PBMCs, sampled from a glioma patient whose treatment included an IDH1 peptide vaccine. CDR3 protein: CASSELAGGKETQYF. The DNA for the CDR3 is TGTGCCAGCAGTGAACTAGCGGGGGGGAAAGAGACCCAGTACTTC.